This note documents a single TCR beta chain sequence. Its matching antigen is unknown. This record belongs to a study of Ad26.COV2.S vaccination and SARS-CoV-2 variants. Study-level information: Participants got Ad26.COV2.S intramuscularly, once or twice 56 days apart.

Study findings and constraints: From the TCR breadth and depth analyses, total T cell responses may have been underestimated.

Described treatment: some 19 received Ad26.COV2.S at low or high dose, single or two shots; 5 received placebo; per-sample allocation not given. The samples date from day 63 after the first vaccine or placebo injection. An adult aged 18-55 years in Boston served as the donor. Expression of Wuhan-strain SARS-CoV-2 spike came from the Ad26 vector that formed the vaccine. CDR3 length equals 16 residues. From germline, CDR1 is SEHNR and CDR2 FQNEAQ (reference sequence). V shed 5 bases, J shed 3 bases, and the junction held 8 bases outside the gene matches. Produced via immunoSEQ multiplex PCR; TCRdb's table is partial and in-frame only. The sample has fewer than 500,000 clones, about nine tenths seen once; the top ten hold roughly 4.3%.

The starting material was peripheral blood, obtained in a trial of Ad26.COV2.S vaccine versus placebo. The genes are TRBV7-9 and TRBJ2-1, with TRBD1 matching 9 bases. The receptor was isolated from a person between 18 and 60 years old who received the Ad26.COV2.S COVID-19 vaccine or a placebo. This CDR3 is CASSGYRGQVYNEQFF. CDR3 DNA sequence: TGTGCCAGCAGCGGCTACAGGGGGCAAGTCTACAATGAGCAGTTCTTC.